The 8 T cell receptor beta chains below come from one sample, sequenced in a study of lymphopenia after photon versus proton radiotherapy. Method: immunoSEQ multiplex PCR; TCRdb's copy keeps in-frame clones and lacks some. Of 55,000 to 70,000 clones in the sample, around 87% are singletons; the top ten hold approximately 10%. This material consisted of peripheral blood, taken from a patient treated with proton-based radiotherapy. The source of these receptors is an elderly man with esophageal cancer.

The rearrangement joins TRBV7-8 to TRBJ2-1; possible D gene TRBD2, 5 bases. Germline CDR1 SGHVS, CDR2 FQNEAQ. The V and J ends lost 5 bases and 7 bases respectively, with 15 bases between them. The CDR3 extends over 14 amino acids. CDR3 DNA: TGTGCCAGCAGCCCCCGTGAGGGAAAGAATGAGCAGTTCTTC. As protein: CASSPREGKNEQFF. The variable domain in full, with the rest retrieved from reference TRBV7-8 and TRBJ2-1, is GAGVSQSPRYKVAKRGQDVALRCDPISGHVSLFWYQQALGQGPEFLTYFQNEAQLDKSGLPSDRFFAERPEGSVSTLKIQRTQQEDSAVYLCASSPREGKNEQFFGPGTRLTVL.

This chain joins TRBV11-2 and TRBJ2-7, with 13 bases lining up with TRBD2. The ends lost 4 bases at V and 5 bases at J; junction bases unmatched: 5. From germline, CDR1 is SGHAT and CDR2 FQNNGV. The CDR3 loop spans 15 amino acids. The chain's CDR3 is CASSSGLAGAHEQYF. CDR3 DNA: TGTGCCAGCAGCTCCGGACTAGCGGGAGCCCACGAGCAGTACTTC.

The chain employs TRBV11-2 and TRBJ1-4; D is possibly TRBD1 (5 bases). Trimming took 0 bases from V and 8 from J, leaving 10 bases between them. Germline V CDR1 and CDR2: SGHAT, FQNNGV. CDR3 length: 14 amino acids. The CDR3 sequence: CASSLDRQSEKLFF. CDR3 DNA: TGTGCCAGCAGCTTAGATCGACAGAGCGAAAAACTGTTTTTT.

The chain is built from TRBV5-1 and TRBJ2-3; D is perhaps TRBD1 (7 bases). This CDR3 spans 14 amino acids. Germline lookup yields CDR1 SGHRS and CDR2 YFSETQ. Trimming left V 5 bases short and J 7 bases short, with 17 bases between. The CDR3 sequence is CASRRTGGGNTQYF. For the CDR3, the DNA is TGCGCCAGCAGACGGACAGGAGGGGGGAATACGCAGTATTTT.

This sequence joins TRBV5-6 and TRBJ2-1; 7 nucleotides match TRBD2. There are 15 residues in the CDR3. The germline CDR1 and CDR2 sequences are SGHDT and YYEEEE. With 0 bases clipped from V and 4 bases from J, the junction kept 4 bases outside the gene matches. The DNA of the CDR3 is TGTGCCAGCAGCTTGGCCGGCGGGGGTTACAATGAGCAGTTCTTC. This encodes CASSLAGGGYNEQFF.

V gene TRBV30 combines with J gene TRBJ1-1; D remains ambiguous. Between the trimmed V and J ends, which lost 0 bases and 0 bases, there was a span of 11 bases. Germline assignment: CDR1 GTSNPN and CDR2 SVGIG (reference sequence). The CDR3 covers 15 residues. The CDR3: CAWSVRKGLNTEAFF. In DNA, the CDR3 is TGTGCCTGGAGTGTACGGAAAGGGTTGAACACTGAAGCTTTCTTT.

This clone was seen a single time. The rearrangement uses TRBV10-2 and TRBJ2-7; 9 bases are shared with TRBD1. There are 14 residues in the CDR3. Germline loops: CDR1 WSHSY, CDR2 SAAADI. Trimming at V came to 4 bases and at J to 3 bases, leaving 4 bases not matched to a gene. The CDR3 bases are TGCGCCAGCAGTGGGGACAGGGCGTACTACGAGCAGTACTTC. It specifies CASSGDRAYYEQYF.

This clone has only a few counts. The V and J genes are TRBV5-1 and TRBJ1-5, with D uncertain. V was shortened by 0 bases and J by 10 bases, with 14 bases between the two germline ends. This CDR3 has 14 residues. From germline, CDR1 is SGHRS and CDR2 YFSETQ. Here the CDR3 reads CASSLAGREYPQHF. The CDR3 region has the DNA TGCGCCAGCAGCTTGGCTGGACGCGAATATCCCCAGCATTTT.